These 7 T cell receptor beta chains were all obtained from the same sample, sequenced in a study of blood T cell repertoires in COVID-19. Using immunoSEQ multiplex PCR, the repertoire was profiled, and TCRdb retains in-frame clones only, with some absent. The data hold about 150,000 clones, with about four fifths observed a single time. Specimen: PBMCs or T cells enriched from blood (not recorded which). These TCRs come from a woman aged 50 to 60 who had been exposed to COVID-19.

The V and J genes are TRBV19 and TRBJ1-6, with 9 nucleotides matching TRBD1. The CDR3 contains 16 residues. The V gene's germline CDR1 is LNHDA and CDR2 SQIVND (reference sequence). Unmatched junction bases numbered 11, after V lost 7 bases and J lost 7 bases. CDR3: CASNANTGTGNSPLHF. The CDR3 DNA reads TGTGCCAGTAACGCCAATACAGGGACAGGGAATTCACCCCTCCACTTT.

In DNA form, the CDR3 reads TGTGCCAGTAGTACGCGGACAGTTAATGAAAAACTGTTTTTT. It is translated as CASSTRTVNEKLFF. This chain links TRBV19 with TRBJ1-4; possible D gene TRBD1, 6 bases. CDR3 length: 14 amino acids. Germline V gene sequence: CDR1 LNHDA, CDR2 SQIVND (reference sequence). Between the trimmed V and J ends, which lost 4 bases and 4 bases, there was a span of 10 bases.

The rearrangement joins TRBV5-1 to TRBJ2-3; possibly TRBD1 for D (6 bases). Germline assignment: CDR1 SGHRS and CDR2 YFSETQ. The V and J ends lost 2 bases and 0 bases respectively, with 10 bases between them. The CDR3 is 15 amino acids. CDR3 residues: CASSLTGSSTDTQYF. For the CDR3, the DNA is TGCGCCAGCAGCTTAACAGGGTCAAGCACAGATACGCAGTATTTT.

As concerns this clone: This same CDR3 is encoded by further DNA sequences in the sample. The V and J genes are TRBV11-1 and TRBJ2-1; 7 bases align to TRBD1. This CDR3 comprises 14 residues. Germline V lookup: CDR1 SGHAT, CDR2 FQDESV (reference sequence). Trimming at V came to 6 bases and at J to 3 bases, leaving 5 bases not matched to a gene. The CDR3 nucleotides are TGTGCCAGCAGTCGCCGGGACAGCTACAATGAGCAGTTCTTC. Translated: CASSRRDSYNEQFF.

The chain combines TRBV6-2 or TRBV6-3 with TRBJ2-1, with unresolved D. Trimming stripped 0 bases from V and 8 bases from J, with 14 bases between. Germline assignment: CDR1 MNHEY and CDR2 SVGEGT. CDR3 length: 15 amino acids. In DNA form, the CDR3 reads TGTGCCAGCAGTTACTCCACCCCGACACGCGATGAGCAGTTCTTC. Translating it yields CASSYSTPTRDEQFF.

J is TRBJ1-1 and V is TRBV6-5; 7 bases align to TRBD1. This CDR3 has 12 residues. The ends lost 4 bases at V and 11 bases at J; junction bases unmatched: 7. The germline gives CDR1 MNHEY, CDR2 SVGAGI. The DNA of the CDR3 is TGTGCCAGCAGTTCCGACGGCAGGGGGGCTTTCTTT. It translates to CASSSDGRGAFF.

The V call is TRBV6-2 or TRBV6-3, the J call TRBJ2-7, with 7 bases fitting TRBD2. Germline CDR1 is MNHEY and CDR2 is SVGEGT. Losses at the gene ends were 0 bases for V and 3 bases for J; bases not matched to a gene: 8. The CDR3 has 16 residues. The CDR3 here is CASSYSRAGMGYEQYF. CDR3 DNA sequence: TGTGCCAGCAGTTACTCACGAGCGGGAATGGGCTACGAGCAGTACTTC.